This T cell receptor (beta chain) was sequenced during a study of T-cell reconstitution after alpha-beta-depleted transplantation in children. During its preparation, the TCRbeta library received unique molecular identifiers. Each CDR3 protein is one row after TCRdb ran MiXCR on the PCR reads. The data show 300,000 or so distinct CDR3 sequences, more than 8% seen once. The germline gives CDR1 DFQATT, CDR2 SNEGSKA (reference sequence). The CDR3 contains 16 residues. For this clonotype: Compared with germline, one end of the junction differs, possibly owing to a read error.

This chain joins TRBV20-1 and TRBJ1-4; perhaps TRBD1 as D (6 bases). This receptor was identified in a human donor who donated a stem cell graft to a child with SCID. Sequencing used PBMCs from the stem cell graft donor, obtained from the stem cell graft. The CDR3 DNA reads TGCTGTGCTAGAGTATGGGAGGACAGAACTAATGAAAAACTGTTTTTT. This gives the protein CCARVWEDRTNEKLFF.